The 23 T cell receptor beta chains presented below share a single source sample, sequenced in a study of early T cells in non-severe SARS-CoV-2 infection. MiXCR, run by TCRdb on the 5' RACE reads, gives a single entry per CDR3 protein. The sample shows roughly 40,000 distinct CDR3 sequences, approximately 6.1% of them seen only once. Source material: whole blood. Receptors were obtained from an adult who was a healthcare worker with PCR-confirmed SARS-CoV-2 infection or an uninfected control (not recorded which).

This clonotype was detected many times. J is TRBJ2-2 and V is TRBV28; D might be TRBD2 (5 bases). The germline V gene encodes CDR1 MDHEN and CDR2 SYDVKM. V was trimmed by 4 bases and J by 3 bases, leaving 12 bases between them. CDR3 length: 15 amino acids. The CDR3 loop reads CASSSAEGHTGELFF. CDR3 nucleotide sequence: TGTGCCAGCAGTTCCGCTGAGGGTCACACCGGGGAGCTGTTTTTT.

This clonotype was observed many times. The DNA of the CDR3 is TGCAGTGCCGCTAGAGATAGCACAGATACGCAGTATTTT. The encoded protein is CSAARDSTDTQYF. This chain uses TRBV20-1 with TRBJ2-3, with D unclear. Trimming removed 6 bases from V and 0 bases from J, with 10 bases in between. This CDR3 is 13 amino acids long. Looked up from germline, CDR1 is DFQATT and CDR2 is SNEGSKA (reference sequence).

This clonotype was counted many times. The chain is built from TRBV29-1 and TRBJ2-3; D may match TRBD1 or TRBD2 (5 bases each). Trimming took off 5 bases at V and 3 bases at J, with 15 bases between the two ends. The germline V gene encodes CDR1 SQVTM and CDR2 ANQGSEA. CDR3 size: 14 residues. CDR3 sequence (DNA): TGCAGCGTTACGCCGGGGACCACAACAGATACGCAGTATTTT. Its protein product is CSVTPGTTTDTQYF.

This clonotype was seen only a few times. This chain uses TRBV2 with TRBJ1-1; D is ambiguous. V lost 6 bases and J lost 5, with 16 bases in between. Germline CDR1 and CDR2: SNHLY and FYNNEI. CDR3 length: 14 amino acids. The CDR3 DNA sequence: TGTGCCAGCAGAGCCGTTGGGCAGGAGACTGAAGCTTTCTTT. This codes for CASRAVGQETEAFF. Full variable domain (rest looked up from reference TRBV2 and TRBJ1-1): EPEVTQTPSHQVTQMGQEVILRCVPISNHLYFYWYRQILGQKVEFLVSFYNNEISEKSEIFDDQFSVERPDGSNFTLKIRSTKLEDSAMYFCASRAVGQETEAFFGQGTRLTVV.

V usage is TRBV12-3 or TRBV12-4 and J usage is TRBJ1-1; tentative D call: TRBD1 (6 bases). This CDR3 spans 15 amino acids. V gave up 5 bases and J gave up 0 bases, with 13 bases separating them. The CDR3 protein is CASSPADRMNTEAFF. The CDR3 nucleotides are TGTGCCAGCAGTCCCGCCGACAGGATGAACACTGAAGCTTTCTTT.

This clonotype was observed at least ten times. J is TRBJ2-7 and V is TRBV10-3; 8 bases fit TRBD1. The CDR3 extends over 13 amino acids. V shed 7 bases and J 5 bases; nucleotides not matched to a gene: 7. Looked up from germline, CDR1 is ENHRY and CDR2 is SYGVKD. The CDR3 reads CAIKRQGADEQYF. CDR3 bases: TGTGCCATCAAGAGGCAGGGGGCCGACGAGCAGTACTTC.

This clonotype was seen at least ten times. V and J are TRBV3-1 and TRBJ2-1, with 13 positions matching TRBD2. Germline lookup yields CDR1 LGHDT and CDR2 YNNKEL (reference sequence). J was trimmed by 7 bases and V by 4 bases; bases with no gene match: 4. This CDR3 contains 15 residues. The CDR3: CASSPGTSGKNEQFF. The CDR3 DNA follows: TGTGCCAGCAGCCCCGGGACTAGCGGGAAAAATGAGCAGTTCTTC.

This chain links TRBV6-4 with TRBJ2-1; TRBD1 aligns across 8 bases. This CDR3 has 14 residues. Germline CDR1 is MRHNA and CDR2 is SNTAGT. J lost 8 bases, V lost 8 bases, and 11 bases had no gene match. CDR3 DNA sequence: TGTGCCAGCGGACAGGGTGCTTCCTCGGATGAGCAGTTCTTC. Its protein product is CASGQGASSDEQFF.

The chain combines TRBV5-1 with TRBJ2-1; 8 bases align to TRBD1. V lost 3 bases and J lost 2; bases outside the gene matches: 10. CDR1 and CDR2 (germline): SGHRS, YFSETQ. This CDR3 is 17 amino acids long. In nucleotides, the CDR3 is TGCGCCAGCAGCTGGCTCTCAGGGGGCGCCACCTACAATGAGCAGTTCTTC. It specifies CASSWLSGGATYNEQFF.

The chain links TRBV20-1 to TRBJ2-7, with D perhaps TRBD1 (6 bases). CDR1 is DFQATT, CDR2 SNEGSKA, per germline (reference sequence). This CDR3 has 15 amino acids. V dropped 6 bases and J dropped 5 bases, with 23 bases sitting between them. DNA for the CDR3: TGCAGTGCCCAGCTGGGGTCGCGAGGGGGAAACGAGCAGTACTTC. It translates to CSAQLGSRGGNEQYF.

This clonotype was picked up many times. This chain uses TRBV20-1 with TRBJ1-2, with D unclear. CDR3 size: 14 residues. The germline gives CDR1 DFQATT, CDR2 SNEGSKA (reference sequence). Trimming cost V 3 bases and J 2 bases, with 13 bases left between them. The CDR3: CSARELASNYGYTF. The DNA for the CDR3 is TGCAGTGCTAGGGAACTCGCCTCGAACTATGGCTACACCTTC.

This clonotype was seen at least ten times. This chain joins TRBV7-9 and TRBJ2-7; no reliable D call. Trimming removed 3 bases from V and 3 bases from J, with 9 bases in between. The CDR3 extends over 13 amino acids. Germline lookup yields CDR1 SEHNR and CDR2 FQNEAQ (reference sequence). The CDR3 sequence: CASSLIGDYEQYF. The CDR3 DNA is TGTGCCAGCAGCTTGATCGGTGACTACGAGCAGTACTTC.

The sample holds many counts of this clonotype. The chain links TRBV10-2 to TRBJ1-4; 7 bases align to TRBD1. Losses at the gene ends were 2 bases for V and 5 bases for J; bases not matched to a gene: 5. The CDR3 runs to 15 residues. Germline loops: CDR1 WSHSY, CDR2 SAAADI. In DNA form, the CDR3 reads TGCGCCAGCAGTGAGCGACAGGGATTGAATGAAAAACTGTTTTTT. Protein: CASSERQGLNEKLFF.

This clonotype was counted many times. V gene TRBV5-6 combines with J gene TRBJ2-3; 7 bases align to TRBD2. This CDR3 is 16 amino acids long. The germline V gene has CDR1 SGHDT and CDR2 YYEEEE. The trim removed 4 bases at V and 2 bases at J, leaving 10 bases unmatched. The CDR3 nucleotides are TGTGCCAGCAGCCCGGGACTACTGGGGGACACAGATACGCAGTATTTT. Its translation is CASSPGLLGDTDTQYF.

This clonotype occurred once. This chain uses TRBV27 with TRBJ1-1; D unclear. The CDR3 contains 13 residues. Germline V gene data show CDR1 as MNHEY and CDR2 as SMNVEV (reference sequence). The V gene lost 2 bases and the J gene lost 1 base, with 5 bases spanning the gap. The CDR3 reads CASSLGPNTEAFF. The CDR3 region has the DNA TGTGCCAGCAGTTTAGGTCCGAACACTGAAGCTTTCTTT.

V gene TRBV20-1 combines with J gene TRBJ1-5, with 7 bases that match TRBD1. Trimming at V came to 5 bases and at J to 5 bases, leaving 6 bases not matched to a gene. Germline CDR1 DFQATT, CDR2 SNEGSKA (reference sequence). The CDR3 runs to 13 residues. The CDR3 here is CSAQTQGDQPQHF. Here the CDR3 DNA reads TGCAGTGCTCAAACGCAGGGGGATCAGCCCCAGCATTTT.

At least ten counts were recorded for this clonotype. The CDR3 loop is CASSLAGGFDSPLHF. The DNA of the CDR3 is TGTGCCAGCAGCTTAGCAGGGGGCTTCGATTCACCCCTCCACTTT. The chain combines TRBV7-2 with TRBJ1-6; TRBD1 aligns across 7 bases. The V gene end was trimmed by 0 bases and the J gene end by 8 bases; junction bases not matched to a gene: 4. The germline V gene has CDR1 SGHTA and CDR2 FQGNSA. The CDR3 is 15 amino acids.

In its sample, this clonotype was seen many times. The chain combines TRBV29-1 with TRBJ2-2; 7 nucleotides line up with TRBD2. This CDR3 comprises 14 residues. Trimming cost V 6 bases and J 4 bases; bases outside gene matches: 8. Per germline, CDR1 SQVTM and CDR2 ANQGSEA. CDR3 residues: CSVGVGGGTGELFF. DNA for the CDR3: TGCAGCGTGGGGGTTGGCGGGGGCACCGGGGAGCTGTTTTTT.

Many counts were recorded for this clonotype. The chain employs TRBV6-6 and TRBJ2-7, with D unresolved. Per the germline V gene, CDR1 is MNHNY and CDR2 is SVGAGI (reference sequence). The CDR3 is 14 amino acids. V was clipped by 10 bases and J by 2 bases, with 18 bases between them. CDR3 in DNA: TGTGCCACGTCCGAGTTACCTAAGACCTACGAGCAGTACTTC. This codes for CATSELPKTYEQYF.

This clonotype showed up many times. One junction end disagrees with the germline gene, perhaps due to a read error. V usage is TRBV7-2 and J usage is TRBJ2-7; 8 bases are a match to TRBD2. Germline assignment: CDR1 SGHTA and CDR2 FQGNSA. The length of the CDR3 is 13 residues. Written as DNA, the CDR3 is TGTGCCAGCAGCTTATCGTCCGTGGTAGCGGGACCCTTC. This gives the protein CASSLSSVVAGPF.

The sample holds many counts of this clonotype. The V gene is TRBV7-6, the J gene TRBJ1-1; D unresolved. The germline CDR1 and CDR2 sequences are SGHVS and FNYEAQ. V lost 1 base, J lost 8 bases, and 14 bases lay in between. The CDR3 length is 14 residues. CDR3: CASSLGGGSGEAFF. CDR3 nucleotides: TGTGCCAGCAGCTTAGGTGGAGGGAGTGGAGAAGCTTTCTTT. Using reference TRBV7-6 and TRBJ1-1 for the parts outside the CDR3, the full variable domain is GAGVSQSPRYKVTKRGQDVALRCDPISGHVSLYWYRQALGQGPEFLTYFNYEAQQDKSGLPNDRFSAERPEGSISTLTIQRTEQRDSAMYRCASSLGGGSGEAFFGQGTRLTVV.

This clonotype came up many times. The rearrangement links TRBV30 to TRBJ1-3; tentative D call: TRBD1 (6 bases). Germline values: CDR1 GTSNPN, CDR2 SVGIG (reference sequence). Trimming took off 0 bases at V and 9 bases at J, with 6 bases between the two ends. CDR3 length: 11 amino acids. CDR3 nucleotide sequence: TGTGCCTGGAGTGTAGGGGGCACCATATATTTT. Protein sequence: CAWSVGGTIYF.

Ten or more counts support this clonotype. This CDR3 reads CAAGGTSMYEQYF. CDR3 in DNA: TGTGCCGCCGGGGGGACTAGCATGTACGAGCAGTACTTC. This chain uses TRBV7-9 with TRBJ2-7; TRBD2 aligns across 9 bases. This CDR3 is 13 amino acids long. The V gene's germline CDR1 is SEHNR and CDR2 FQNEAQ (reference sequence). Trimming cost V 11 bases and J 4 bases; bases outside gene matches: 9.